This passage covers 27 T cell receptor beta chains from one sample sequenced in a study of T-cell reconstitution after alpha-beta-depleted transplantation in children. The TCRbeta library incorporated unique molecular identifiers. In TCRdb, the PCR reads were re-called with MiXCR into one record per CDR3 protein. The sample has around 600,000 distinct CDR3 sequences, 10% seen once; the top ten hold roughly 3.9%. Material: PBMCs from the stem cell graft donor, obtained from the stem cell graft. The source is a human donor who donated a stem cell graft to a child with acute myeloid leukemia.

At least ten counts were recorded for this clonotype. The V and J genes are TRBV2 and TRBJ1-5, with TRBD1 matching over 7 bases. Germline V gene lookup returns CDR1 SNHLY and CDR2 FYNNEI. This CDR3 comprises 13 residues. V was pared by 8 bases and J by 5 bases, with 6 bases of the junction left unmatched. The CDR3 region has the DNA TGTGCCAGCGTCCGGGACAGTGATCAGCCCCAGCATTTT. This sequence encodes CASVRDSDQPQHF.

This clonotype occurred a few times. V usage is TRBV28 and J usage is TRBJ1-2; possible D gene TRBD1, 5 bases. The CDR3 is 15 amino acids. CDR1 MDHEN and CDR2 SYDVKM come from the germline V gene. V was clipped by 6 bases and J by 2 bases, with 16 bases between them. The CDR3, as DNA: TGTGCCAGCAGCCGCAGAGGAGGGGACAACTATGGCTACACCTTC. Its translation is CASSRRGGDNYGYTF.

This clonotype was observed a few times. The chain employs TRBV29-1 and TRBJ2-6; the D gene is possibly TRBD1 (5 bases). The CDR3 contains 13 residues. Germline V gene sequence: CDR1 SQVTM, CDR2 ANQGSEA. V was pared by 7 bases and J by 4 bases, with 11 bases between. Written as DNA, the CDR3 is TGCAGCGCCCAGGGTGGCGGGGCCAACGTCCTGACTTTC. The encoded protein is CSAQGGGANVLTF.

This clonotype occurred a few times. The rearrangement links TRBV5-4 to TRBJ2-1, with a possible D match to TRBD2 (5 bases). The V end was cut by 4 bases, the J end by 0 bases, with 8 bases between. The CDR3 sequence is 14 residues long. Germline V gene sequence: CDR1 SGHNT, CDR2 YYREEE (reference sequence). The CDR3 nucleotides are TGTGCCAGCAGCAGGGAGAGCTCCTACAATGAGCAGTTCTTC. Its protein is CASSRESSYNEQFF.

V usage is TRBV11-2 and J usage is TRBJ2-1; TRBD2 matches at 12 bases. From germline, CDR1 is SGHAT and CDR2 FQNNGV. This CDR3 comprises 19 residues. J lost 4 bases, V lost 4 bases, and 14 bases had no gene match. The CDR3 DNA reads as TGTGCCAGCAGCTCTGAAGGGTTGACTAGCGGGAGTTTATACAATGAGCAGTTCTTC. This codes for CASSSEGLTSGSLYNEQFF. The full variable domain, rest sourced from reference TRBV11-2 and TRBJ2-1, is EAGVAQSPRYKIIEKRQSVAFWCNPISGHATLYWYQQILGQGPKLLIQFQNNGVVDDSQLPKDRFSAERLKGVDSTLKIQPAKLEDSAVYLCASSSEGLTSGSLYNEQFFGPGTRLTVL.

The chain has TRBV21-1 and TRBJ2-2; the table names TRBD2, a call not compared with the DNA. TRBV21-1 is annotated as a pseudogene. The CDR3 has 17 amino acids. CDR3 protein: CASSKLRGLAGGGELFF. The CDR3 region has the DNA TGTGCCAGCAGCAAATTGCGAGGACTAGCGGGAGGAGGGGAGCTGTTTTTT.

This clonotype was counted between two and nine times. The J gene is TRBJ2-7, the V gene TRBV10-3, with D unresolved. Trimming cost V 6 bases and J 4 bases, with 13 bases left between them. This CDR3 is built from 13 residues. Per germline, CDR1 ENHRY and CDR2 SYGVKD. CDR3 bases: TGTGCCATCAGCACCACTCCGGGTTACGAGCAGTACTTC. Translated: CAISTTPGYEQYF.

This clonotype was observed at least ten times. This chain joins TRBV29-1 and TRBJ2-3; D tentatively reads TRBD1 or TRBD2 (6 bases each). CDR1 SQVTM and CDR2 ANQGSEA come from the germline V gene. The CDR3 has 14 amino acids. Trimming cost V 6 bases and J 3 bases, with 16 bases left between them. CDR3 residues: CSVLQGGRTDTQYF. CDR3 coding DNA: TGCAGCGTCCTACAGGGAGGTAGGACAGATACGCAGTATTTT.

The J gene is TRBJ2-3, the V gene TRBV29-1, with no clear D. The ends were cut back, 4 bases at V and 2 bases at J, with 10 bases in the middle. The germline gives CDR1 SQVTM, CDR2 ANQGSEA. The CDR3 length is 13 residues. The CDR3 region is CSVASSFTDTQYF. In nucleotides, the CDR3 is TGCAGCGTTGCATCGTCTTTCACAGATACGCAGTATTTT.

This clonotype has just a few counts. This chain uses TRBV29-1 with TRBJ1-1, with TRBD1 as a possible D gene (5 bases). Trimming took 6 bases from V and 0 from J, leaving 14 bases between them. The CDR3 loop spans 14 amino acids. Germline V gives CDR1 SQVTM, CDR2 ANQGSEA. CDR3 nucleotides: TGCAGCGTACCAGCCCAGGGAATGAACACTGAAGCTTTCTTT. Amino acid sequence: CSVPAQGMNTEAFF. The variable domain in full, with the rest retrieved from reference TRBV29-1 and TRBJ1-1, is SAVISQKPSRDICQRGTSLTIQCQVDSQVTMMFWYRQQPGQSLTLIATANQGSEATYESGFVIDKFPISRPNLTFSTLTVSNMSPEDSSIYLCSVPAQGMNTEAFFGQGTRLTVV.

In this sample, this clonotype turned up a few times. This rearrangement joins TRBV29-1 to TRBJ2-3; D remains ambiguous. CDR1 SQVTM and CDR2 ANQGSEA come from the germline V gene. V lost 6 bases, J lost 5 bases, and 9 bases lay in between. This CDR3 region has 11 residues. The CDR3 spells CSVRPGDTQYF. CDR3 sequence (DNA): TGCAGCGTCCGTCCCGGAGATACGCAGTATTTT.

This rearrangement joins TRBV30 to TRBJ1-4, with 9 bases identical to TRBD1. Trimming cost V 5 bases and J 8 bases; bases outside gene matches: 9. Germline CDR1 is GTSNPN and CDR2 is SVGIG (reference sequence). The CDR3 is made up of 14 amino acids. The CDR3 spells CAWGKQGAEEKLFF. In DNA, the CDR3 is TGTGCCTGGGGGAAACAGGGGGCAGAGGAAAAACTGTTTTTT.

This clonotype was counted ten times or more. This chain connects TRBV20-1 to TRBJ2-3, with D unclear. The germline V and J ends were trimmed by 0 bases and 2 bases, with 9 bases remaining between them. Germline-derived CDR1 and CDR2 are DFQATT and SNEGSKA (reference sequence). The CDR3 is 14 amino acids. Written as DNA, the CDR3 is TGCAGTGCTAGAGATTCGAGGCACACAGATACGCAGTATTTT. This encodes CSARDSRHTDTQYF.

The table lists this clonotype with many counts. The rearrangement uses TRBV7-9 and TRBJ2-7; possible D gene TRBD2, 6 bases. With 2 bases removed from V and 2 bases from J, the gap between germline ends came to 7 bases. CDR1 is SEHNR, CDR2 FQNEAQ, per germline (reference sequence). The CDR3 totals 13 residues. CDR3 nucleotide sequence: TGTGCCAGCAGCTTACCGGGAGCCTACGAGCAGTACTTC. Protein product: CASSLPGAYEQYF.

This clonotype has a count of ten or more. The V gene is TRBV7-9, the J gene TRBJ2-1; D not certain. Germline V lookup: CDR1 SEHNR, CDR2 FQNEAQ (reference sequence). Deletions cut 4 bases from V and 2 bases from J, with 12 bases between. The CDR3 is 15 residues long. CDR3 loop: CASSSAGNTYNEQFF. The CDR3 bases are TGTGCCAGCAGCTCAGCCGGCAACACCTACAATGAGCAGTTCTTC.

This clonotype was recorded a few times. This rearrangement joins TRBV5-1 to TRBJ1-1; 7 nucleotides agree with TRBD1. The CDR3 extends over 14 amino acids. V gave up 4 bases and J gave up 0 bases; unmatched junction bases: 3. Germline V CDR1 and CDR2: SGHRS, YFSETQ. The DNA for the CDR3 is TGCGCCAGCAGCACGGGACAGTTGAACACTGAAGCTTTCTTT. It codes for CASSTGQLNTEAFF.

As to this clonotype: A read error may explain this, as a much larger clone is one base away. The chain employs TRBV10-2 and TRBJ2-1; 12 nucleotides align to TRBD2. J lost 4 bases, V lost 0 bases, and 1 base had no gene match. The CDR3 has 16 residues. CDR1 is WSHSY and CDR2 is SAAADI in the germline V gene. Written as DNA, the CDR3 is TGCGCCAGCAGTGAGTCTGGACTAGCGGGGTACAATGAGCAGTTCTTC. It encodes CASSESGLAGYNEQFF.

This clonotype showed up many times. The V call is TRBV29-1, the J call TRBJ2-3; 11 nucleotides match TRBD2. The CDR3 is 15 amino acids. Germline V lookup: CDR1 SQVTM, CDR2 ANQGSEA. The V gene end was trimmed by 8 bases and the J gene end by 2 bases; junction bases not matched to a gene: 9. CDR3 sequence: CSSEGLAGSTDTQYF. The CDR3 coding sequence is TGCAGCTCCGAAGGACTAGCGGGTTCCACAGATACGCAGTATTTT.

The chain couples TRBV6-6 to TRBJ2-7; TRBD1 matches 11 bases. Losses at the gene ends were 6 bases for V and 11 bases for J; bases not matched to a gene: 3. In germline, CDR1 is MNHNY, CDR2 SVGAGI (reference sequence). The CDR3 has 11 residues. For the CDR3, the DNA is TGTGCCAGCAGCGGACAGGGGGCAGAGTACTTC. Translation: CASSGQGAEYF.

The gene calls are TRBV20-1 and TRBJ2-1; either TRBD1 or TRBD2 may supply D (6 bases each). The CDR3 sequence is 15 residues long. Deletions cut 0 bases from V and 8 bases from J, with 17 bases between. Germline V CDR1 and CDR2: DFQATT, SNEGSKA (reference sequence). CDR3 region: CSARDPWGAGHEQFF. The CDR3 DNA follows: TGCAGTGCTAGAGATCCGTGGGGGGCAGGTCATGAGCAGTTCTTC.

The chain couples TRBV4-3 to TRBJ1-2; 8 bases line up with TRBD1. This CDR3 has 15 residues. Trimming at V came to 1 base and at J to 4 bases, leaving 5 bases not matched to a gene. Germline-derived CDR1 and CDR2 are LGHNA and YSLEER. This chain's CDR3 is CASSQGLGQVYGYTF. DNA for the CDR3: TGCGCCAGCAGCCAAGGCTTGGGACAGGTCTATGGCTACACCTTC.

This clonotype has a handful of counts. The V and J genes are TRBV20-1 and TRBJ2-5; D uncertain. V lost 3 bases and J 2 bases, leaving 10 bases between the germline ends. There are 13 residues in the CDR3. Germline lookup yields CDR1 DFQATT and CDR2 SNEGSKA (reference sequence). CDR3 protein: CSASRPEQETQYF. Written as DNA, the CDR3 is TGCAGTGCTAGCAGACCGGAACAAGAGACCCAGTACTTC.

This clonotype has at least ten counts. The V gene is TRBV10-3, the J gene TRBJ2-5; 9 positions agree with TRBD2. This CDR3 comprises 13 residues. CDR1 is ENHRY, CDR2 SYGVKD, per germline. The V gene end was trimmed by 8 bases and the J gene end by 5 bases; junction bases not matched to a gene: 6. The CDR3 DNA reads as TGTGCCATCGCGGGAGGGGGGCCCGAGACCCAGTACTTC. Protein: CAIAGGGPETQYF.

The chain uses TRBV30 and TRBJ2-3; unclear D gene. This CDR3 region has 12 residues. Per the germline V gene, CDR1 is GTSNPN and CDR2 is SVGIG (reference sequence). The V end lost 2 bases, the J end lost 6 bases, and 9 bases lay between the germline ends. The CDR3 protein is CAWSTGSDTQYF. For the CDR3, the DNA is TGTGCCTGGAGTACCGGCTCGGATACGCAGTATTTT.

There are many counts of this clonotype. V usage is TRBV20-1 and J usage is TRBJ1-1; maybe TRBD1 (5 bases). Trimming took 7 bases from V and 1 from J, leaving 13 bases between them. This CDR3 region has 13 residues. Looked up from germline, CDR1 is DFQATT and CDR2 is SNEGSKA (reference sequence). CDR3: CSVRDHRNTEAFF. The CDR3 DNA sequence: TGCAGTGTAAGGGACCACCGGAACACTGAAGCTTTCTTT.

This clonotype came up many times. This rearrangement joins TRBV28 to TRBJ2-1, with TRBD2 as a possible D gene (6 bases). Trimming shortened V by 7 bases and J by 4 bases, and 20 bases separated the two germline ends. The length of the CDR3 is 16 residues. Germline V lookup: CDR1 MDHEN, CDR2 SYDVKM. CDR3 protein: CASTTAGGVIYNEQFF. As DNA, the CDR3 is TGTGCCAGCACCACTGCCGGGGGAGTAATATACAATGAGCAGTTCTTC.

This clonotype was found many times. The chain employs TRBV20-1 and TRBJ2-7; no clear D gene. The V end was cut by 1 base, the J end by 1 base, with 8 bases between. Germline V lookup: CDR1 DFQATT, CDR2 SNEGSKA (reference sequence). This CDR3 has 13 amino acids. CDR3 sequence: CSARVGYSYEQYF. CDR3 bases: TGCAGTGCTAGAGTCGGCTATTCCTACGAGCAGTACTTC.